This T cell receptor (beta chain) was identified in a study of technical replicates of blood from a handful of donors. Germline V gives CDR1 SNHLY, CDR2 FYNNEI. The CDR3 consists of 13 residues. V shed 2 bases and J shed 9 bases, with 14 bases lying between them. The method was immunoSEQ multiplex PCR; TCRdb's version includes in-frame clones alone and lacks a portion of them. This table holds about 13,000 clones, just over 85% found once. Sequenced material: PBMCs. The J gene is TRBJ2-7, the V gene TRBV2; D is possibly TRBD2 (5 bases). This TCR came from a human donor in good health. In DNA form, the CDR3 reads TGTGCCAGCAGTGAAAGCGAGGGTTCGGGGCAGTACTTC. This sequence encodes CASSESEGSGQYF.